This T cell receptor beta chain is drawn from a study of early stage breast cancer tumors. The CDR3 runs 13 residues. Germline V gene lookup returns CDR1 KGHSH and CDR2 LQKENI. V lost 5 bases and J 0 bases, leaving 5 bases between the germline ends. Clones were sequenced by immunoSEQ multiplex PCR, and TCRdb holds only the in-frame ones, with some missing. Counted here are just over 2,500 clones, about 65% occurring once; the ten biggest clones make up 20% to 25%. The sequenced sample consisted of normal breast tissue next to the tumor. The TCR was taken from a person between 45 and 65 years old with breast cancer. V and J are TRBV18 and TRBJ1-3; a possible D gene is TRBD1 (5 bases). The CDR3 spells CASSRGSGNTIYF. In nucleotides, the CDR3 is TGTGCCAGCTCAAGGGGCTCTGGAAACACCATATATTTT.